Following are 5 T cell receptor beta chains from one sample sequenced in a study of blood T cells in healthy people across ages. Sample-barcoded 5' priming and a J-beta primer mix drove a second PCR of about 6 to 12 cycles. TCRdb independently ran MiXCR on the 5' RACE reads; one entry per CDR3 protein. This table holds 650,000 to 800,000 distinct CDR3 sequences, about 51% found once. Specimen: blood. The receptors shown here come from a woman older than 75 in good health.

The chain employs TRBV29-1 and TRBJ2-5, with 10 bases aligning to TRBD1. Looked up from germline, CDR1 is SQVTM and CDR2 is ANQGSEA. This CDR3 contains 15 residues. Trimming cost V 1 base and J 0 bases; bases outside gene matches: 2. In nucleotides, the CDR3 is TGCAGCGTTGAAGGGGACAGGGGCTACCAAGAGACCCAGTACTTC. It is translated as CSVEGDRGYQETQYF.

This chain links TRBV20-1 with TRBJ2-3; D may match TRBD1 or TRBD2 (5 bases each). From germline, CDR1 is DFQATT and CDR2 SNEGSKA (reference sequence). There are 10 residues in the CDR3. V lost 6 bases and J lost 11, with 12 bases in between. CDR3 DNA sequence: TGCAGTGCCAATTTGGGGGAGCAGTATTTT. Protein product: CSANLGEQYF.

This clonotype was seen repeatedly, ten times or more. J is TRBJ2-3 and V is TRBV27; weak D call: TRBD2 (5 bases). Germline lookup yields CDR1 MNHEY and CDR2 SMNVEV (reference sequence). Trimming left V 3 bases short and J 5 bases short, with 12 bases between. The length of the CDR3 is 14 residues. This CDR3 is CASSFASSKDTQYF. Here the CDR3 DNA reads TGTGCCAGCAGTTTTGCTAGCTCAAAAGATACGCAGTATTTT.

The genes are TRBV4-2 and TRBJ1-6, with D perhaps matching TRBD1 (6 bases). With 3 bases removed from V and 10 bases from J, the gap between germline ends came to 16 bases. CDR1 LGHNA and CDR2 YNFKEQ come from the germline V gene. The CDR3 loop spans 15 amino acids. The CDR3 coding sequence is TGTGCCAGCAGCCACCCCGGGGGGCCTGGGTCACCCCTCCACTTT. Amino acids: CASSHPGGPGSPLHF.

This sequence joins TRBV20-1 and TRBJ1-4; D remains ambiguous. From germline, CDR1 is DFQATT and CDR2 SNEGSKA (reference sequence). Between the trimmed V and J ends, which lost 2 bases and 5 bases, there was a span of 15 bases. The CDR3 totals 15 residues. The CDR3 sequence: CSARNMRQANEKLFF. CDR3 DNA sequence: TGCAGTGCTAGAAATATGAGGCAGGCAAATGAAAAACTGTTTTTT.